This TCR beta chain was sequenced for a study of T cells in Graves' hyperthyroidism and ophthalmopathy (dated 2019 in TCRdb). Some background on the complete study: Peripheral blood was sampled at the time of initial diagnosis, prior to any treatment. To identify distinguishing TCR V-J signatures, a discovery cohort of some 100 patients was used, comprising 43 with Graves' ophthalmopathy and approximately 58 with stable Graves' hyperthyroidism. In about six Graves' hyperthyroidism patients, the study also compared T-cell repertoires from thyroid tissue with T-cell repertoires from blood. Following sampling, methimazole starting at 30 mg daily was given to hyperthyroidism patients, and high-dose intravenous methylprednisolone was given to ophthalmopathy patients. According to the paper, TCR Vbeta CDR3 sequencing was carried out on some 140 peripheral blood samples, which came from approximately 41 ophthalmopathy, approximately 72 hyperthyroidism and roughly 17 progressor patients. An independent validation cohort of 18 to 20 hyperthyroidism patients and some 15 patients who later progressed to ophthalmopathy tested prospective prediction of ophthalmopathy. For training and testing, the 100 or so patients in the discovery cohort were randomly divided in a 7:3 ratio. The paper's findings and limits, for the study overall: A model built on a 13 V-J signature distinguished ophthalmopathy from stable hyperthyroidism, reaching 85% to 90% sensitivity and 81.08% specificity in cross-validation and 80%/75% in testing. Sample size was not statistically predetermined, and investigators were not blinded to group allocation. During validation, the model predicted progression to ophthalmopathy a median of around six months ahead of onset, with roughly 65% sensitivity and around 72% specificity. Most expanded thyroid clonotypes (frequency above 0.001) were also detected in blood, a finding suggesting that blood repertoires may reflect thyroid immune responses.

This clonotype was observed many times. Its antigen remains undetermined. No base-level quality is on record; no much larger clone is a single base apart. Amplification of TCR beta CDR3 regions was carried out from RNA transcripts. For the first round of RT-PCR on the TCR CDR3, the HTBI primer set was used together with the Qiagen OneStep RT-PCR kit. A second multiplex PCR round built the libraries, followed by size selection and purification. Paired-end sequencing of the libraries was performed with 100 bp reads on an Illumina HiSeq2000. On the authors' methods: SOAPnuke was used to process the raw data, removing reads that contained adapters or uncalled bases, had a mean Phred below 15, or lacked an exact match to the constant primer or identifier. High-quality paired reads were merged using COPE v1.2.5, and each unique nucleotide sequence was defined as a clonotype. MiTCR v1.1 was used to align clonotypes to the IMGT TRBV, TRBD and TRBJ reference segments. The analysis included only V-J combinations with a frequency above 0.0001, which together covered 99% to 99.2% of the repertoires. A TCS score was defined as the ratio of F50 (clonal expansion) to E x V (chaos), with BLOSUM62-based TCRdist applied between CDR3 peptides within each V-J. Welch's t-statistics and random forest reduced 500 to 550 V-J features to roughly 13, which were used in a naive Bayes classifier (R e1071). Through fastp at Q25 and MiXCR, TCRdb rebuilt clones from the public reads, retaining in-frame beta chains. Duplicate CDR3 protein sequences are folded into a single record with the most common DNA and genes. TCRdb, rather than the study authors, made the V and J calls. This sample lists a few hundred thousand distinct CDR3 sequences; about 15% were detected once. In total, the top ten clones hold roughly 21% of the sample.

Moderately to severely active disease, a Clinical Activity Score of at least 3, a NOSPECS grade of at least 4, and a duration under 3 months were present in ophthalmopathy patients. Exclusion was applied to patients with uncontrolled infections, other autoimmune diseases, pregnancy or lactation. Clinical symptoms, serum thyroxine and TRAb, thyroid ultrasound, and orbital computed tomography formed the basis for the diagnoses. PBMCs were isolated from 7.5 to 10 ml of fresh peripheral blood by Ficoll-Paque density gradient centrifugation. Trizol reagent was used to extract total RNA, and RNA quality was then checked on an Agilent 2100 Bioanalyzer. The CDR3 holds 12 amino acids from the cysteine to the phenylalanine. Kept here is only the CDR3 DNA, which spans 36 bases and is read in frame from base 1. Between the V and J ends, shortened by 7 bases and 2 bases respectively, the junction contains 9 bases. Reading the germline V gene gives CDR1 SGDLS and CDR2 YYNGEE.

The chain uses TRBV9 and TRBJ1-2; the D gene assignment is ambiguous. The receptor comes from a woman aged 25 to 45 with Graves' ophthalmopathy. Sequenced sample: blood. The sequence in DNA is TGTGCCAGCGGCTCCGGGAACTATGGCTACACCTTC. This codes for CASGSGNYGYTF.